This is a list of T cell receptor beta chains from one sample in a study of shared clonotypes between healthy human individuals. Method: immunoSEQ multiplex PCR; TCRdb's copy keeps in-frame clones and lacks some. The sample carries some 2.4 million clones, 93% recorded once. Sample: naive CD4+ T cells from PBMCs. Receptor source: a man aged 18 to 30 in good health. Some clones in this sample may be carry-over from other donors' samples. Each CDR3 is given with its conserved first and last residue. A D gene is named only where the DNA matches it firmly. Size is omitted from some rows. Given values are once, few, many or a class for expanded clones.

TGTGCCAGCAGTTTCGGCGGTAGCAATCAGCCCCAGCATTTT,CASSFGGSNQPQHF,TRBV28,.,.,TRBJ1-5
TGTGCCAGCAGTGAAGAAGTACCCGGCTGGTACGAGCAGTACTTC,CASSEEVPGWYEQYF,TRBV6-1,.,.,TRBJ2-7
TGCGCCAGCAGTAAGTTAGCGAGACTAGCGGGAGACGAGCAGTACTTC,CASSKLARLAGDEQYF,TRBV5-1,TRBD2,.,TRBJ2-7
TGCGCCAGCACCCAGGATAGACAACGCAACAATGAGCAGTTCTTC,CASTQDRQRNNEQFF,TRBV5-1,.,.,TRBJ2-1
TGTGCCAGCAGCCGGGACAGGGTGGGTACTGAAGCTTTCTTT,CASSRDRVGTEAFF,TRBV27,TRBD1,.,TRBJ1-1
TGTGCCAGCAGTTTATTGGGGGGGGTGAACTCTGGCTACACCTTC,CASSLLGGVNSGYTF,TRBV28,.,.,TRBJ1-2
TGTGCCAGCAGCCAGTCCCACAGGGAAGAGACCCAGTACTTC,CASSQSHREETQYF,TRBV7-2,.,.,TRBJ2-5
TGTGCCAGCAGCTTGGACACAACCCACGAGCAGTACTTC,CASSLDTTHEQYF,TRBV7-3,.,.,TRBJ2-7
TGTGCCAGCAGTTCCTCGGGTAGCGAGACCCAGTACTTC,CASSSSGSETQYF,TRBV7-9,.,.,TRBJ2-5
TGTGCCATCAGGTCGGGACAGGGGGCTGAGACCCAGTACTTC,CAIRSGQGAETQYF,TRBV10-3,TRBD1,.,TRBJ2-5
TGTGCCAGTAGTATCGACACGGGAATCCAGGTCTCCTACAATGAGCAGTTCTTC,CASSIDTGIQVSYNEQFF,TRBV19,.,.,TRBJ2-1
TGTGCCAGCAGCTTACCTGTCCCCGGGACAGGGGTCAGGGAAAAACTGTTTTTT,CASSLPVPGTGVREKLFF,TRBV7-2,TRBD1,.,TRBJ1-4
TGTGCCAGCAGTTACTTGCAGGGGAGGTCTGGAAACACCATATATTTT,CASSYLQGRSGNTIYF,TRBV6-6,.,.,TRBJ1-3
TGTGCCAGCAGTTACTCCCCCAGGGGGGTATACGAGCAGTACTTC,CASSYSPRGVYEQYF,TRBV6-6,.,.,TRBJ2-7
TGCAGCGTGGTTGCTAGAAACGTATACAATGAGCAGTTCTTC,CSVVARNVYNEQFF,TRBV29-1,.,.,TRBJ2-1
TGTGCCAGCAGTCAACAATACAGGGTTTGGTACGAGCAGTACTTC,CASSQQYRVWYEQYF,TRBV27,.,.,TRBJ2-7
TGTGCCGGGGGGGACGAGCGGTCAGCTTTCTTT,CAGGDERSAFF,TRBV2,.,.,TRBJ1-1
TGCGCCAGCAGCTTGGCCGCTACAGGGGGCGCAGACTATGGCTACACCTTC,CASSLAATGGADYGYTF,TRBV5-1,TRBD1,few,TRBJ1-2
TGTGCCAGCAGCCGAAGTACACAACAAGAGACCCAGTACTTC,CASSRSTQQETQYF,TRBV6-5,.,.,TRBJ2-5
TGTGCCAGCAGTGAGAGCCTCCAAGAGACCCAGTACTTC,CASSESLQETQYF,TRBV6-1,.,.,TRBJ2-5
TGTGCCAGCAGCAGGAGCGGGACAGTGAATCAGCCCCAGCATTTT,CASSRSGTVNQPQHF,TRBV5-6,TRBD1,.,TRBJ1-5
TGTGCCAGCAGTGAACAGGGGGGCACAGATACGCAGTATTTT,CASSEQGGTDTQYF,TRBV2,TRBD1,few,TRBJ2-3
TGCGCCAGCAGTCCCCTCCACACTGCTTACAATGAGCAGTTCTTC,CASSPLHTAYNEQFF,TRBV10-2,.,.,TRBJ2-1
TGTGCCAGCAGTGTGGGGAATCAGCCCCAGCATTTT,CASSVGNQPQHF,TRBV28,.,once,TRBJ1-5
TGTGCCTGGAGTGTGGGCGGGGCCTTAGCCAAAAACATTCAGTACTTC,CAWSVGGALAKNIQYF,TRBV30,.,.,TRBJ2-4
TGTGCCAGCAGCTTAGTCGGGACACAGACCTACGAGCAGTACTTC,CASSLVGTQTYEQYF,TRBV7-2,.,.,TRBJ2-7
TGTGCCAGCAATTACGGAGTCCCACACTACGAGCAGTACTTC,CASNYGVPHYEQYF,TRBV5-8,.,.,TRBJ2-7
TGCGCCAGCAGCCAACCGGGACAGGGAACCCTTGGCTATGGCTACACCTTC,CASSQPGQGTLGYGYTF,TRBV4-1,TRBD1,.,TRBJ1-2
TGTGCCAGCAGTTGGCTGGGGTACGAGCAGTACTTC,CASSWLGYEQYF,TRBV27,.,once,TRBJ2-7
TGCGCCAGCAGCTTGGCAGCGGCTTCAAAGAACTCCTACAATGAGCAGTTCTTC,CASSLAAASKNSYNEQFF,TRBV5-1,.,.,TRBJ2-1
TGCGCCAGCAGCCAAGTGGGGAGCTCCTACGAGCAGTACTTC,CASSQVGSSYEQYF,TRBV4-1,.,.,TRBJ2-7
TGTGCCACCAGCAGCCCATCCTACAATGAGCAGTTCTTC,CATSSPSYNEQFF,TRBV15,.,.,TRBJ2-1
TGTGCCAGCAGCCTACTGGGGGTGGGTAACACCGGGGAGCTGTTTTTT,CASSLLGVGNTGELFF,TRBV5-6,.,.,TRBJ2-2
TGTGCCAGCAGCCCCGGGACAGGCCCGAGGAAATACGAGCAGTACTTC,CASSPGTGPRKYEQYF,TRBV5-5,TRBD1,.,TRBJ2-7
TGTGCCATCAGTGAACTAGCGGGGCCTAGCACAGATACGCAGTATTTT,CAISELAGPSTDTQYF,TRBV10-3,TRBD2,.,TRBJ2-3
TGTGCCAGCACCCGGGGGCCTTATAGCAATCAGCCCCAGCATTTT,CASTRGPYSNQPQHF,TRBV28,.,.,TRBJ1-5
TGTGCCAGCAAGACAGAGCTGAACACTGAAGCTTTCTTT,CASKTELNTEAFF,TRBV6-5,.,once,TRBJ1-1
TGCGCCAGCAGCCAGAGAAACCAGGGGGCAGGTAGAGAGACCCAGTACTTC,CASSQRNQGAGRETQYF,TRBV4-1,TRBD1,.,TRBJ2-5
TGTGCCAGCAGATCAATCACAGATACGCAGTATTTT,CASRSITDTQYF,TRBV7-9,.,.,TRBJ2-3
TGTGCCAGCAGCTTAGGCTCTCCTTACGAGCAGTACTTC,CASSLGSPYEQYF,TRBV7-6,.,.,TRBJ2-7
TGTGCCAGCAGCTTCGCTCCTCAAGAGACCCAGTACTTC,CASSFAPQETQYF,TRBV7-2,.,.,TRBJ2-5
TGTGCCAGCAGCTTATTTTACGGCGGGAGGAGCGGGGAGCTGTTTTTT,CASSLFYGGRSGELFF,TRBV11-2,TRBD2,.,TRBJ2-2
TGTGCCTGGAGCAAGGACAGAAACACTGAAGCTTTCTTT,CAWSKDRNTEAFF,TRBV30,.,.,TRBJ1-1
TGCGCCAGCAGCTTGGCGGTCAGCCAAGAGACCCAGTACTTC,CASSLAVSQETQYF,TRBV5-1,.,.,TRBJ2-5
TGTGCCAGCAGCCGATTCACGGGAGGGAGCACAGATACGCAGTATTTT,CASSRFTGGSTDTQYF,TRBV7-9,TRBD2,.,TRBJ2-3
TGTGCCAGCAGCGTAGGAGGACTAGCTTGGGATGAGCAGTTCTTC,CASSVGGLAWDEQFF,TRBV9,TRBD2,.,TRBJ2-1
TGTGCCAGTAGTATAATTAGCGGGGCTAACACCGGGGAGCTGTTTTTT,CASSIISGANTGELFF,TRBV19,TRBD2,.,TRBJ2-2
TGTGCCAGCAGCTTAGCTTGGGGGGAGGGTCAGCCCCAGCATTTT,CASSLAWGEGQPQHF,TRBV7-2,.,.,TRBJ1-5
TGCGCCAGCAGCTTGACAGGGGGAGCGGTTGAGCAGTTCTTC,CASSLTGGAVEQFF,TRBV5-1,TRBD1,.,TRBJ2-1
TGTGCCAGCAGTGATAGGGTGGGGGACAGTCCCTACGAGCAGTACTTC,CASSDRVGDSPYEQYF,TRBV6-1,TRBD1,.,TRBJ2-7